Listed below are T cell receptor beta chains from one sample, sequenced in a study of blood T cell repertoires in COVID-19. Libraries were prepared by immunoSEQ multiplex PCR; TCRdb keeps only in-frame clonotypes and omits some of them. The repertoire includes over 100,000 clones, over 75% of them detected once, and under 7% sits in the top ten. Source material: peripheral blood. The receptors shown here come from a woman aged 45-59 years with acute or convalescent COVID-19. CDR3s include the opening cysteine and the closing phenylalanine or tryptophan.

CDR3: CASSPRGKDTEAFF
length: 14
J: TRBJ1-1
V: TRBV18

CDR3: CASSLGGGRNTEAFF
length: 15
J: TRBJ1-1
V: TRBV27

CDR3: CASSLRGGNQPQHF
length: 14
J: TRBJ1-5
V: TRBV19

CDR3: CASAPGLAAQETQYF
length: 15
J: TRBJ2-5
V: TRBV3-1/TRBV3-2

CDR3: CASSWAGVNEQFF
length: 13
J: TRBJ2-1
V: TRBV13

CDR3: CASGLPQNTEAFF
length: 13
J: TRBJ1-1
V: TRBV12-5

CDR3: CASSQVSVAGGLGDTQYF
length: 18
J: TRBJ2-3
V: TRBV4-2

CDR3: CASSLDRGVSPLHF
length: 14
J: TRBJ1-6
V: TRBV7-8

CDR3: CASSFSAPNTEAFF
length: 14
J: TRBJ1-1
V: TRBV7-8

CDR3: CASSIPGDWGGYTF
length: 14
J: TRBJ1-2
V: TRBV19

CDR3: CASSIAGKHYEQYF
length: 14
J: TRBJ2-7
V: TRBV27

CDR3: CASSPGLAGFDTQYF
length: 15
J: TRBJ2-3
V: TRBV18

CDR3: CATQLTGNQPQHF
length: 13
J: TRBJ1-5
V: TRBV6-6

CDR3: CASSIGQLNTEAFF
length: 14
J: TRBJ1-1
V: TRBV19

CDR3: CAWSRGRSEQYF
length: 12
J: TRBJ2-7
V: TRBV30

CDR3: CASRLTTGGEKLFF
length: 14
J: TRBJ1-4
V: TRBV5-1

CDR3: CASSLAQVPSDTQYF
length: 15
J: TRBJ2-3
V: TRBV5-1

CDR3: CASSRKDGEYSPLHF
length: 15
J: TRBJ1-6
V: TRBV18

CDR3: CASNPTGGDGYTF
length: 13
J: TRBJ1-2
V: TRBV6-6

CDR3: CASSQRRDTYMNTEAFF
length: 17
J: TRBJ1-1
V: TRBV6-6

CDR3: CASSQGKFSGTF
length: 12
J: TRBJ1-2
V: TRBV3-1/TRBV3-2

CDR3: CASTVGQGNQPQHF
length: 14
J: TRBJ1-5
V: TRBV6-5

CDR3: CATSDYGQGADQPQHF
length: 16
J: TRBJ1-5
V: TRBV24-1

CDR3: CASSERTGAFNQPQHF
length: 16
J: TRBJ1-5
V: TRBV6-1

CDR3: CASSLAGTRGSTDTQYF
length: 17
J: TRBJ2-3
V: TRBV5-1

CDR3: CASNPGLALLSSEQYF
length: 16
J: TRBJ2-7
V: TRBV27

CDR3: CASSVFTHGYTF
length: 12
J: TRBJ1-2
V: TRBV2

CDR3: CASTLGGGNKQYF
length: 13
J: TRBJ2-7
V: TRBV3-1/TRBV3-2

CDR3: CASSETGADEQFF
length: 13
J: TRBJ2-1
V: TRBV10-1

CDR3: CASSPPGANLGSPLHF
length: 16
J: TRBJ1-6
V: TRBV3-1/TRBV3-2

CDR3: CATRSPAAPDRGTQYF
length: 16
J: TRBJ2-5
V: TRBV15

CDR3: CASSAGFSSPLHF
length: 13
J: TRBJ1-6
V: TRBV11-2

CDR3: CASSPAGRNEAFF
length: 13
J: TRBJ1-1
V: TRBV18

CDR3: CASSLTGGSEYGYTF
length: 15
J: TRBJ1-2
V: TRBV5-1

CDR3: CASSPLGAYGYTF
length: 13
J: TRBJ1-2
V: TRBV7-8

CDR3: CASVGQGTGELFF
length: 13
J: TRBJ2-2
V: TRBV11-2

CDR3: CASSEGQGAKSGNTIYF
length: 17
J: TRBJ1-3
V: TRBV10-1

CDR3: CASTQHRAGEHTGELFF
length: 17
J: TRBJ2-2
V: TRBV2

CDR3: CASSLMITGDSPLHF
length: 15
J: TRBJ1-6
V: TRBV7-2

CDR3: CASSMRGGTGGSDYGYTF
length: 18
J: TRBJ1-2
V: TRBV19

CDR3: CASSLGQRNTEAFF
length: 14
J: TRBJ1-1
V: TRBV5-1

CDR3: CASSQERGGADTQYF
length: 15
J: TRBJ2-3
V: TRBV18

CDR3: CASTQAGNTIYF
length: 12
J: TRBJ1-3
V: TRBV19

CDR3: CASSRRGQGAGNTIYF
length: 16
J: TRBJ1-3
V: TRBV11-2

CDR3: CASLRGTGSGEQYF
length: 14
J: TRBJ2-7
V: TRBV2

CDR3: CATSGRGADTQYF
length: 13
J: TRBJ2-3
V: TRBV15

CDR3: CARTTGNGNEQFF
length: 13
J: TRBJ2-1
V: TRBV12-3/TRBV12-4

CDR3: CASADRGRGYTF
length: 12
J: TRBJ1-2
V: TRBV5-1